This T cell receptor beta chain was profiled in a study of blood T cell repertoires in COVID-19. Per the authors' pipeline: Reference gene primers were amplified, and this amplification served to estimate nucleated cell counts. Data came from immunoSEQ multiplex PCR; TCRdb stores just in-frame clones and leaves some out. V and J calls and clone size come straight from that table; D and trimming were deduced from the DNA. Of about 180,000 clones listed, 70% to 90% were seen once; the top ten hold less than 3%. Source material: peripheral blood. The sequence was obtained from a woman younger than 45 with active or convalescent COVID-19.

DNA for the CDR3: TGCAGTGCCCGGGGACTCTACGAGCAGTACTTC. This translates into CSARGLYEQYF. This chain uses TRBV20-1 with TRBJ2-7; the D gene is possibly TRBD2 (6 bases). This CDR3 is built from 11 residues. CDR1 and CDR2 from the germline V gene are DFQATT and SNEGSKA (reference sequence). V lost 6 bases and J lost 3, with 9 bases in between.